A selection of T cell receptor beta chains follows, all from one sample in a study of blood T cell repertoires in COVID-19. TCRdb's copy holds only in-frame clones and misses some; the assay was immunoSEQ multiplex PCR. The data show about 140,000 clones, approximately 84% seen once. Sequencing was carried out using peripheral blood. These receptors all stem from a human donor in a cohort sampled during active COVID-19. Both conserved end residues are part of each CDR3. The D gene is left open where the match is weak. Clone sizes are given selectively: once, few, many, or a class where the clone is expanded.

d_gene	v_gene	abundance	j_gene	CDR3aa
NA	TRBV5-4	NA	TRBJ1-1	CASSLSRGRDTEAFF
TRBD1	TRBV9	few	TRBJ2-2	CASSVRDSYTGELFF
NA	TRBV28	NA	TRBJ1-1	CASSSDRERGF
TRBD1	TRBV7-2	NA	TRBJ2-7	CASSSRTGKNYEQYF
NA	TRBV3-1/TRBV3-2	NA	TRBJ2-7	CASSQDRVPLYEQYF
NA	TRBV5-1	NA	TRBJ1-5	CASSLGEDRPQHF
NA	TRBV27	NA	TRBJ1-2	CASSGQGYYGYTF
TRBD2	TRBV11-2	NA	TRBJ2-1	CASRIAGGTYNEQFF
TRBD1	TRBV19	NA	TRBJ1-2	CASSITGEEDGYTF
TRBD1	TRBV18	NA	TRBJ2-5	CASSPQGADGETQYF
TRBD1	TRBV6-2/TRBV6-3	NA	TRBJ1-1	CASSQQGVTEAFF
TRBD1	TRBV29-1	NA	TRBJ2-7	CSVDGDSPYEQYF
NA	TRBV7-8	NA	TRBJ2-3	CASSSLRSTDTQYF
NA	TRBV5-1	NA	TRBJ2-5	CASSLSGAKETQYF
NA	TRBV7-2	NA	TRBJ1-1	CASSSGGHRNTEAFF
TRBD2	TRBV2	NA	TRBJ2-3	CASGEGQGGFTDTQYF
NA	TRBV19	NA	TRBJ2-1	CASSSWVADNEQFF
TRBD1	TRBV7-2	NA	TRBJ1-1	CASNNRGPEAFF
NA	TRBV19	NA	TRBJ1-6	CASSPGTAYSPLHF
TRBD1	TRBV12-3/TRBV12-4	NA	TRBJ2-5	CASGQGASETQYF
NA	TRBV28	NA	TRBJ1-1	CASSLAVPAEAFF
NA	TRBV6-2/TRBV6-3	NA	TRBJ1-6	CASSKAGRDSPLHF
NA	TRBV6-6	NA	TRBJ1-5	CASSYLLGSADQPQHF
TRBD1	TRBV12-3/TRBV12-4	NA	TRBJ2-7	CASSLSGTESQYF
NA	TRBV9	medium-sized	TRBJ1-1	CASSVEGGFTEAFF
NA	TRBV19	NA	TRBJ2-3	CASSIGRLGTDTQYF
NA	TRBV3-1/TRBV3-2	NA	TRBJ1-1	CASSQKQNTEAFF
TRBD1	TRBV18	NA	TRBJ1-2	CASSPQSGTGGYGYTF
NA	TRBV6-4	NA	TRBJ1-1	CASSPKENTEAFF
TRBD2	TRBV5-8	NA	TRBJ2-3	CASSPKRGASTDTQYF
TRBD1	TRBV18	NA	TRBJ1-2	CASSPPGQPANYGYTF
TRBD2	TRBV2	NA	TRBJ2-7	CASRGLAGGPYEQYF
NA	TRBV19	many	TRBJ2-2	CASSIAGSANTGELFF
TRBD2	TRBV5-6	NA	TRBJ2-1	CASSVGLAAYNEQFF
TRBD1	TRBV7-6	NA	TRBJ1-5	CASSLAPPGGSNSNQPQHF
NA	TRBV10-3	NA	TRBJ1-4	CAISEVQASLGKLFF
NA	TRBV5-1	NA	TRBJ1-5	CASSLDGYSNQPQHF
NA	TRBV6-5	NA	TRBJ2-5	CASRNRRIQTQYF
NA	TRBV6-2/TRBV6-3	NA	TRBJ2-2	CASSPLQGPNTGELFF
NA	TRBV6-5	NA	TRBJ2-7	CASSLGARGYEQYF
NA	TRBV18	few	TRBJ2-2	CASSPRQDVTGELFF
NA	TRBV27	NA	TRBJ2-6	CASRLTGLRSGANVLTF
NA	TRBV30	NA	TRBJ1-4	CAWSPGGEKLFF
TRBD1	TRBV9	few	TRBJ1-1	CASSSGQGITEAFF
NA	TRBV27	NA	TRBJ1-2	CASTSWGGNYGYTF
TRBD2	TRBV2	NA	TRBJ2-3	CASSERLAGLDTQYF
NA	TRBV9	NA	TRBJ2-7	CASSVGWGGSGEQYF
TRBD2	TRBV5-1	NA	TRBJ2-1	CASSLLAGGSRHEQFF
TRBD1	TRBV2	NA	TRBJ1-4	CASRGQGSLGEKLFF
NA	TRBV9	NA	TRBJ1-1	CASSPRTGRTEAFF
NA	TRBV2	NA	TRBJ1-2	CASSEGRALGDGYTF
TRBD2	TRBV28	NA	TRBJ2-5	CASSSGLAGAQETQYF
TRBD1	TRBV5-1	NA	TRBJ2-1	CASGTAGTGNEQFF
TRBD2	TRBV4-2	few	TRBJ2-2	CASSQDLRLAGGTNTGELFF
NA	TRBV7-2	NA	TRBJ2-7	CASSWRGPYEQYF
TRBD1	TRBV11-2	NA	TRBJ2-2	CASSLVKTGDTGELFF
NA	TRBV7-9	NA	TRBJ2-2	CASSLVRRGTGELFF